This T cell receptor beta chain came from a study of shared clonotypes between healthy human individuals. Study-wide results and caveats: Between several donors, naive CD4 clonotypes were shared at a level of about 5%.

A note on this clone: Its antigen is currently unknown.

Germline V gene data show CDR1 as MNHNY and CDR2 as SVGAGI (reference sequence). The germline V and J ends were trimmed by 5 bases and 10 bases, with 9 bases remaining between them. The CDR3 length is 12 residues. Negatively enriched CD4+ T cells were divided by CD45RA into naive and memory. Profiled with immunoSEQ multiplex PCR; TCRdb holds only in-frame clones, not every one. The sample shows some 900,000 clones, over 60% of them seen only once. Sample: memory CD4+ T cells sorted from blood. Subset meaning: CD45RA-negative fraction. This chain joins TRBV6-6 and TRBJ1-6, with D uncertain. This clonotype originated in a man younger than 30 in good health. In nucleotides, the CDR3 is TGTGCCAGCAGTCCTCCTGAATCACCCCTCCACTTT. It codes for CASSPPESPLHF.